The 23 T cell receptor beta chains given below trace back to one sample, sequenced in a study of cytomegalovirus exposure and HLA in healthy donors. The PCR ran on 60 Vbeta and 13 Jbeta primers. Assay used: immunoSEQ multiplex PCR; TCRdb lists only in-frame clones, some missing. In the table there are 60,000 to 75,000 clones, around 74% of which are singletons. The sample taken for sequencing was PBMCs. The receptor source for this set is a woman under 40 in good health and CMV-seropositive.

The J gene is TRBJ2-1, the V gene TRBV30; 9 positions agree with TRBD2. Germline CDR1 is GTSNPN and CDR2 is SVGIG (reference sequence). Losses at the gene ends were 3 bases for V and 10 bases for J; bases not matched to a gene: 10. This CDR3 region has 14 residues. CDR3 bases: TGTGCCTGGAGGACAGCGGGAGGCCTCGGCGAGCAGTTCTTC. Amino acid sequence: CAWRTAGGLGEQFF.

The rearrangement joins TRBV28 to TRBJ2-7, with a tentative D call TRBD2 (6 bases). The V gene lost 4 bases and the J gene lost 5 bases, with 9 bases spanning the gap. The CDR3 is 12 amino acids. The germline V gene has CDR1 MDHEN and CDR2 SYDVKM. The CDR3 reads CASSSPGDEQYF. CDR3 sequence (DNA): TGTGCCAGCAGTTCTCCGGGGGACGAGCAGTACTTC.

The chain has TRBV5-4 and TRBJ2-3, with 11 positions matching TRBD2. CDR1 is SGHNT and CDR2 is YYREEE in the germline V gene (reference sequence). Germline trimming cut 2 bases from V and 4 bases from J; bases unmatched to any gene: 6. This CDR3 comprises 16 residues. As DNA, the CDR3 is TGTGCCAGCAGCTTCCGGACTAGCGGGTTGGCAGATACGCAGTATTTT. Residues: CASSFRTSGLADTQYF.

This clone was seen a handful of times. The rearrangement links TRBV27 to TRBJ1-2; D is ambiguous. V was shortened by 3 bases and J by 2 bases, with 7 bases between the two germline ends. Germline loops: CDR1 MNHEY, CDR2 SMNVEV (reference sequence). The CDR3 spans 13 residues. The chain's CDR3 is CASSFSGNYGYTF. CDR3 sequence (DNA): TGTGCCAGCAGTTTTTCGGGGAACTATGGCTACACCTTC.

The chain recombines TRBV9 with TRBJ2-7, with 9 bases lining up with TRBD1. The junction had 6 bases not matched to a gene; V was cut back by 4 bases and J by 4 bases. CDR1 is SGDLS, CDR2 YYNGEE, per germline. The CDR3 is 14 amino acids. The CDR3 DNA sequence: TGTGCCAGCAGCCCCGGGACAGGGAAATACGAGCAGTACTTC. It specifies CASSPGTGKYEQYF.

The CDR3 sequence is CASSFTGGPIGELFF. Here the CDR3 DNA reads TGTGCCAGCAGCTTTACGGGAGGGCCTATCGGGGAGCTGTTTTTT. The gene calls are TRBV5-6 and TRBJ2-2, with 8 positions matching TRBD2. V shed 2 bases and J 7 bases; nucleotides not matched to a gene: 7. The germline CDR1 and CDR2 sequences are SGHDT and YYEEEE. This CDR3 comprises 15 residues.

This clone was counted between two and nine times. The chain uses TRBV28 and TRBJ2-3; D remains ambiguous. The CDR3 is 13 amino acids. CDR1 is MDHEN, CDR2 SYDVKM, per germline. The V gene lost 11 bases and the J gene lost 3 bases, with 15 bases spanning the gap. CDR3 amino acids: CALLPSGTDTQYF. CDR3 DNA: TGTGCCCTCCTCCCTAGTGGGACAGATACGCAGTATTTT. Full variable domain (missing parts from reference TRBV28 and TRBJ2-3): DVKVTQSSRYLVKRTGEKVFLECVQDMDHENMFWYRQDPGLGLRLIYFSYDVKMKEKGDIPEGYSVSREKKERFSLILESASTNQTSMYLCALLPSGTDTQYFGPGTRLTVL.

This clone has just a few counts. This sequence joins TRBV30 and TRBJ1-2; D possibly corresponds to TRBD1 (6 bases). Germline loops: CDR1 GTSNPN, CDR2 SVGIG (reference sequence). The CDR3 contains 9 residues. Between the trimmed V and J ends, which lost 7 bases and 7 bases, there was a span of 7 bases. Written as DNA, the CDR3 is TGTGCCTCACAGGGTGGCTACACCTTC. It specifies CASQGGYTF.

V is TRBV5-1 and J is TRBJ2-1, with 9 nucleotides matching TRBD1. V was pared by 2 bases and J by 1 base, with 10 bases of the junction left unmatched. The germline V gene has CDR1 SGHRS and CDR2 YFSETQ. This CDR3 spans 18 amino acids. CDR3 region: CASSLRTGGAGSYNEQFF. CDR3 in DNA: TGCGCCAGCAGCTTAAGAACAGGGGGCGCGGGTTCCTACAATGAGCAGTTCTTC.

This chain joins TRBV29-1 and TRBJ2-1, with TRBD2 identical over 10 bases. Trimming cost V 7 bases and J 9 bases; bases outside gene matches: 15. Germline CDR1 and CDR2: SQVTM and ANQGSEA. This CDR3 has 15 amino acids. CDR3 in amino acids: CSGRTLSGRSGEQFF. The CDR3 DNA reads as TGCAGCGGGAGGACTCTTAGCGGGAGGTCGGGTGAGCAGTTCTTC.

This chain uses TRBV28 with TRBJ1-2, with 8 positions matching TRBD1. The V gene end was trimmed by 1 base and the J gene end by 2 bases; junction bases not matched to a gene: 3. This CDR3 comprises 15 residues. The germline CDR1 and CDR2 sequences are MDHEN and SYDVKM. CDR3 amino acids: CASSLYQGANYGYTF. The CDR3 DNA is TGTGCCAGCAGTTTATATCAGGGGGCGAACTATGGCTACACCTTC.

V and J are TRBV30 and TRBJ2-3; D uncertain. This CDR3 region has 12 residues. V shed 2 bases and J shed 0 bases, with 3 bases lying between them. Germline V lookup: CDR1 GTSNPN, CDR2 SVGIG (reference sequence). CDR3 region: CAWSLSTDTQYF. The CDR3, as DNA: TGTGCCTGGAGTCTCAGCACAGATACGCAGTATTTT.

The CDR3 region has the DNA TGTGCCAGCCAGTATGCAACTAATGAAAAACTGTTTTTT. It yields the protein CASQYATNEKLFF. The chain uses TRBV19 and TRBJ1-4; D uncertain. The CDR3 runs to 13 residues. The V gene lost 9 bases and the J gene lost 0 bases, with 8 bases spanning the gap. Germline CDR1 is LNHDA and CDR2 is SQIVND (reference sequence).

Worth noting for this clone: The same CDR3 arises from other DNA sequences in this sample as well. The chain joins TRBV28 to TRBJ1-2; D may be TRBD1 (6 bases). CDR3 length equals 14 residues. Germline V CDR1 and CDR2: MDHEN, SYDVKM. V was cut by 2 bases and J by 0 bases, with 7 bases left in between. CDR3 protein: CASSLGGANYGYTF. Written as DNA, the CDR3 is TGTGCCAGCAGTTTAGGGGGCGCTAACTATGGCTACACCTTC.

This clone was counted once. The V gene is TRBV30, the J gene TRBJ1-4, with D possibly TRBD1 on 5 matching bases. CDR1 is GTSNPN, CDR2 SVGIG, per germline (reference sequence). Trimming removed 2 bases from V and 3 bases from J, with 10 bases in between. The CDR3 covers 14 residues. CDR3 coding DNA: TGTGCCTGGAGTCTAGGGGCGTCTAATGAAAAACTGTTTTTT. It translates to CAWSLGASNEKLFF.

The rearrangement joins TRBV7-9 to TRBJ2-7; no definite D call. V was trimmed by 2 bases and J by 6 bases, leaving 8 bases between them. Germline lookup yields CDR1 SEHNR and CDR2 FQNEAQ (reference sequence). The CDR3 has 12 residues. The CDR3 is CASSLSAGEQYF. The CDR3 nucleotides read TGTGCCAGCAGCTTAAGTGCAGGCGAGCAGTACTTC.

This clone was seen a handful of times. J is TRBJ2-3 and V is TRBV11-2; D is uncertain. CDR1 and CDR2 from the germline V gene are SGHAT and FQNNGV. The V gene lost 4 bases and the J gene lost 1 base, with 9 bases spanning the gap. The CDR3 has 14 amino acids. The CDR3 sequence is CASSSTWGTDTQYF. The CDR3 DNA is TGTGCCAGCAGCTCGACTTGGGGCACAGATACGCAGTATTTT.

V usage is TRBV28 and J usage is TRBJ1-1; perhaps TRBD1 as D (5 bases). V was clipped by 5 bases and J by 3 bases, with 19 bases between them. This CDR3 comprises 16 residues. The germline V gene encodes CDR1 MDHEN and CDR2 SYDVKM. The CDR3 loop is CASSPPGLQVHTEAFF. The CDR3 region has the DNA TGTGCCAGCAGTCCCCCGGGACTCCAGGTCCACACTGAAGCTTTCTTT.

This clone was observed a single time. The chain couples TRBV6-1 to TRBJ2-7, with TRBD2 identical over 8 bases. Germline assignment: CDR1 MNHNS and CDR2 SASEGT. The V segment lost 8 bases and the J segment 1 base; nucleotides outside the gene matches: 10. This CDR3 has 15 residues. The CDR3 DNA reads as TGTGCCAGCCGAGGGTGGACTAGCCGGTCCTACGAGCAGTACTTC. The encoded protein is CASRGWTSRSYEQYF.

V usage is TRBV5-1 and J usage is TRBJ2-7; the D gene is possibly TRBD2 (7 bases). CDR1 and CDR2 (germline): SGHRS, YFSETQ. V was cut by 0 bases and J by 3 bases, with 13 bases left in between. The CDR3 covers 15 residues. The chain's CDR3 is CASSLAGGRVYEQYF. DNA for the CDR3: TGCGCCAGCAGCTTGGCGGGGGGCCGAGTCTACGAGCAGTACTTC.

This clone was seen only once. This rearrangement joins TRBV4-1 to TRBJ2-1; 9 nucleotides align to TRBD2. The V gene end was trimmed by 4 bases and the J gene end by 0 bases; junction bases not matched to a gene: 22. Germline CDR1 and CDR2: MGHRA and YSYEKL. The CDR3 loop spans 22 amino acids. This CDR3 reads CASSLRTAALAGPPSSYNEQFF. The CDR3 bases are TGCGCCAGCAGCCTCCGGACCGCGGCGCTAGCGGGGCCACCGAGCTCCTACAATGAGCAGTTCTTC.

V usage is TRBV6-1 and J usage is TRBJ1-1; D unclear. Trimming took 4 bases from V and 5 from J, leaving 17 bases between them. This CDR3 is 15 amino acids long. The germline CDR1 and CDR2 sequences are MNHNS and SASEGT. Here the CDR3 reads CASSGPHRFGTEAFF. The DNA for the CDR3 is TGTGCCAGCAGTGGCCCTCACAGATTTGGGACTGAAGCTTTCTTT.

This chain connects TRBV27 to TRBJ2-5; 10 bases are shared with TRBD2. Germline CDR1 MNHEY, CDR2 SMNVEV (reference sequence). The V gene end was trimmed by 5 bases and the J gene end by 5 bases; junction bases not matched to a gene: 8. The CDR3 totals 15 residues. The CDR3, as DNA: TGTGCCAGCAGTACCCCTGGTAGCGGGAGGGAGACCCAGTACTTC. Amino acid sequence: CASSTPGSGRETQYF.